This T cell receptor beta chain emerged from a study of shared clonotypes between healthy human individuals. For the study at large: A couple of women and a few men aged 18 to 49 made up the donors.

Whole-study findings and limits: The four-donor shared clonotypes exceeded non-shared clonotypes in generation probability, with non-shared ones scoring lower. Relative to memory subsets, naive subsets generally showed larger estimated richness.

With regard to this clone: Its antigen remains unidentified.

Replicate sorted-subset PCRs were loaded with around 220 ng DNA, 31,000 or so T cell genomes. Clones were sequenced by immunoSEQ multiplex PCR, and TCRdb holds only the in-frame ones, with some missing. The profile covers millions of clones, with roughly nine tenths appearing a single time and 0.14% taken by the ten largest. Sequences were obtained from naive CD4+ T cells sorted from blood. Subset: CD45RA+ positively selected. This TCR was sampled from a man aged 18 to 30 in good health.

The DNA of the CDR3 is TGTGCGGGGCGGGTGGTCCGGAATAATTCACCCCTCCACTTT. Amino acids: CAGRVVRNNSPLHF. J is TRBJ1-6 and V is TRBV2; D may be TRBD1 (5 bases). Germline V gene lookup returns CDR1 SNHLY and CDR2 FYNNEI. This CDR3 has 14 amino acids.